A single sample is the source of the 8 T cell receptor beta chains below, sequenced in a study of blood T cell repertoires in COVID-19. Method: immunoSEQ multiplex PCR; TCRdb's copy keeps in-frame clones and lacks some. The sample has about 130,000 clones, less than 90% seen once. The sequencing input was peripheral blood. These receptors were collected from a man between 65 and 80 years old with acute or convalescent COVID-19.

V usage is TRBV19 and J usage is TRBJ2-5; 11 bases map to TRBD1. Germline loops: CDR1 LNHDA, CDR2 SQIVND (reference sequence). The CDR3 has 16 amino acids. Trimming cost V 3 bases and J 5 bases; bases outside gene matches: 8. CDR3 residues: CASSIGTGGGVETQYF. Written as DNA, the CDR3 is TGTGCCAGTAGTATCGGGACAGGGGGTGGAGTGGAGACCCAGTACTTC. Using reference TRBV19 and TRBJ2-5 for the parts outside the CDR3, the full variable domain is DGGITQSPKYLFRKEGQNVTLSCEQNLNHDAMYWYRQDPGQGLRLIYYSQIVNDFQKGDIAEGYSVSREKKESFPLTVTSAQKNPTAFYLCASSIGTGGGVETQYFGPGTRLLVL.

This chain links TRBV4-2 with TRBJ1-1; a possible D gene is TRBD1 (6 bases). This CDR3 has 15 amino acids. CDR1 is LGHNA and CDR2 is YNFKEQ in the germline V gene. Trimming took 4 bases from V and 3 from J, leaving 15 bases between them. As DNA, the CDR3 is TGTGCCAGCAGCCCGCCAGGGGCTGGGGACACTGAAGCTTTCTTT. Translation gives CASSPPGAGDTEAFF.

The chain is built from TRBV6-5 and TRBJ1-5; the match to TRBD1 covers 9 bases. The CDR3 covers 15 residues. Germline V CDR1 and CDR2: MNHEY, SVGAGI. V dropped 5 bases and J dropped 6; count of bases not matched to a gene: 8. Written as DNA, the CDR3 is TGTGCCAGCAGTCCGGGACAGGGAAGTTCTCAGCCCCAGCATTTT. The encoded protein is CASSPGQGSSQPQHF.

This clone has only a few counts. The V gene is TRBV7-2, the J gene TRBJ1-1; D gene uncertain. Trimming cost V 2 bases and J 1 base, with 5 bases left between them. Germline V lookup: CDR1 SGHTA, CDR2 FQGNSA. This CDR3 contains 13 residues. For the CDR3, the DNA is TGTGCCAGCAGCTTAAGACAGAACACTGAAGCTTTCTTT. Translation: CASSLRQNTEAFF.

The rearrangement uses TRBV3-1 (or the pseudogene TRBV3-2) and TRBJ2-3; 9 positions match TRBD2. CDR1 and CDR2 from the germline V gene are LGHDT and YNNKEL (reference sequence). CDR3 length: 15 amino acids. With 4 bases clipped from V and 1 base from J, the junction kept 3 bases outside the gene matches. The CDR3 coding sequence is TGTGCCAGCAGCCCCATAGCGGGGGGCACAGATACGCAGTATTTT. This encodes CASSPIAGGTDTQYF.

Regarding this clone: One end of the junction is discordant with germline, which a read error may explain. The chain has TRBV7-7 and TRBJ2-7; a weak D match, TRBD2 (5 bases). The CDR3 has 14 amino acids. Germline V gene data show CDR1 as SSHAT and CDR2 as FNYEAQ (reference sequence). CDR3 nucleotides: TGTGCTAGCAGCCCTAACAGCGGCTCCTACGAGCAGTACTTC. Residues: CASSPNSGSYEQYF.

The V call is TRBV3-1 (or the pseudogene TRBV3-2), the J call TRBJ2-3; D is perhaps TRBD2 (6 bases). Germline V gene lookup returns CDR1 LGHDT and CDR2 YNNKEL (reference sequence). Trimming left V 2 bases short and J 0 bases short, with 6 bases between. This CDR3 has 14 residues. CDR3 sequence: CASSQRGSTDTQYF. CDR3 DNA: TGTGCCAGCAGCCAACGGGGGAGCACAGATACGCAGTATTTT.

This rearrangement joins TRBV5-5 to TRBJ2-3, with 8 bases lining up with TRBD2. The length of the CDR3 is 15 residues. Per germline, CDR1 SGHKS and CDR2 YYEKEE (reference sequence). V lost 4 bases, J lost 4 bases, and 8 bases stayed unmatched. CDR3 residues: CASSRSGGQADTQYF. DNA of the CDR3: TGTGCCAGCAGCCGTTCGGGGGGGCAGGCAGATACGCAGTATTTT. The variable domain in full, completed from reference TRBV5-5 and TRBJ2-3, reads DAGVTQSPTHLIKTRGQQVTLRCSPISGHKSVSWYQQVLGQGPQFIFQYYEKEERGRGNFPDRFSARQFPNYSSELNVNALLLGDSALYLCASSRSGGQADTQYFGPGTRLTVL.